This T cell receptor beta chain was profiled in a study of T cell repertoires in cytomegalovirus infection. Study-level background: HLA-B-restricted CMV epitopes that are well studied were used alongside recently identified HLA-C-restricted ones. CMV infection plus the matching HLA type was flagged by public TCR beta signatures. General study findings and limits: What dominated the ex vivo response were HLA-C-restricted CMV-specific TCR beta clonotypes.

A note on this clonotype: What it recognizes is unknown. A much bigger clone sits one base away, suggesting this may be a read error.

TCRdb fed the reads into MiXCR, producing one record per CDR3 protein. Among approximately 770,000 distinct CDR3 sequences, roughly 29% were seen once, and the ten largest hold around 13%. Germline CDR1 SGHVS, CDR2 FQNEAQ. The CDR3 runs 16 residues. This specimen was cultured CD8+ T cells from PBMCs, taken from culture after CMV antigen stimulation. The chain has TRBV7-8 and TRBJ1-5; tentatively, D is TRBD1 (5 bases). This receptor was identified in a human donor in good health (CMV status not recorded). Some clones in this sample may be carry-over from other donors' samples. CDR3: CAGSYFGGSSNQPQHF. The CDR3 coding sequence is TGTGCCGGCAGCTACTTCGGGGGAAGTAGCAATCAGCCCCAGCATTTT.